This is a list of T cell receptor beta chains from one sample in a study of T cell changes during pregnancy in multiple sclerosis. Data came from immunoSEQ multiplex PCR; TCRdb stores just in-frame clones and leaves some out. The sample holds 52,000 or so clones, 85% to 95% seen once. Sequenced material: CD4+ T cells from peripheral blood mononuclear cells, taken in the second trimester of pregnancy. These TCRs come from a female donor with multiple sclerosis, enrolled in a pregnancy study. The CDR3 runs from the conserved cysteine through the conserved F or W. The D gene is left open where the match is weak. The listing skips clone size in some rows; elsewhere it reads once, few, many or a size class.

cdr3_aa,cdr3_nt,v_call,j_call,clone_size,d_call
CASSFRGTYEQYF,TGTGCCAGCAGCTTTAGGGGGACCTACGAGCAGTACTTC,TRBV5-6,TRBJ2-7,.,.
CASSEALGQGPTNEKLFF,TGTGCCAGCAGTGAAGCTCTTGGACAGGGGCCAACTAATGAAAAACTGTTTTTT,TRBV2,TRBJ1-4,.,TRBD1
CASSIFGSDTQYF,TGTGCCAGTAGTATTTTCGGGAGCGATACGCAGTATTTT,TRBV19,TRBJ2-3,.,.
CASSLGPGDGYTF,TGCGCCAGCAGCTTGGGTCCCGGGGATGGCTACACCTTC,TRBV5-1,TRBJ1-2,.,.
CASSPGTGDYEQYF,TGTGCCAGCTCACCGGGGACAGGGGACTACGAGCAGTACTTC,TRBV18,TRBJ2-7,medium-sized,TRBD1
CASRQPSRPGQGADGANVLTF,TGTGCCAGCAGACAGCCTTCCCGACCGGGACAGGGGGCGGATGGGGCCAACGTCCTGACTTTC,TRBV27,TRBJ2-6,.,TRBD1
CASAGAGSNTGELFF,TGTGCCAGCGCCGGAGCAGGGTCGAACACCGGGGAGCTGTTTTTT,TRBV6-5,TRBJ2-2,.,.
CASSEAMAGSNQPQHF,TGTGCCAGCAGTGAAGCGATGGCAGGTAGCAATCAGCCCCAGCATTTT,TRBV2,TRBJ1-5,.,.
CASRDSFVSYEQYF,TGTGCCAGCAGGGACAGTTTCGTTTCCTACGAGCAGTACTTC,TRBV6-1,TRBJ2-7,.,.
CASGDRAMATEAFF,TGTGCCAGCGGAGACAGGGCGATGGCCACTGAAGCTTTCTTT,TRBV27,TRBJ1-1,.,TRBD1
CATSSGWEKLFF,TGTGCCACCAGCTCGGGATGGGAAAAACTGTTTTTT,TRBV15,TRBJ1-4,.,.
CASSRTGSNQPQHF,TGTGCCAGCAGTAGGACAGGTTCGAATCAGCCCCAGCATTTT,TRBV27,TRBJ1-5,.,TRBD1
CASNKGGKQYF,TGTGCCAGCAATAAAGGGGGCAAGCAGTACTTC,TRBV2,TRBJ2-7,.,TRBD1
CASSPSTENGYTF,TGTGCCAGCAGTCCTAGCACAGAAAATGGCTACACCTTC,TRBV6-5,TRBJ1-2,once,.
CAWGDIMNTEAFF,TGTGCCTGGGGCGACATCATGAACACTGAAGCTTTCTTT,TRBV30,TRBJ1-1,.,.
CASSPAGLAGGLGEQFF,TGTGCCAGCAGCCCGGCTGGACTAGCGGGGGGCCTCGGGGAGCAGTTCTTC,TRBV5-6,TRBJ2-1,once,TRBD2